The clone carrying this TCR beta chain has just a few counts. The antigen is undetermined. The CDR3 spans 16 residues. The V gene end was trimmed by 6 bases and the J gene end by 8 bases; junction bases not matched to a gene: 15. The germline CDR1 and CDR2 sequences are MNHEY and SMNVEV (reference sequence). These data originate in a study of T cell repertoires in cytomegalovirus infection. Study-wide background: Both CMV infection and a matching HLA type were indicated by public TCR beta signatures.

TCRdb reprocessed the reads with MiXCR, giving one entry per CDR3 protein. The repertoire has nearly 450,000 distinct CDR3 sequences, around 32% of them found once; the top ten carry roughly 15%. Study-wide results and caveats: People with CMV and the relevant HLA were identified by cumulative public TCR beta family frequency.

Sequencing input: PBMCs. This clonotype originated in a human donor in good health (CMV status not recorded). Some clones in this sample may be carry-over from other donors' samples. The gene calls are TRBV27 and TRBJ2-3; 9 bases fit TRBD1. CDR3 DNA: TGTGCCAGCAGGAGCCTGGGACAGGGAGGCCCCGGTACGCAGTATTTT. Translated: CASRSLGQGGPGTQYF.